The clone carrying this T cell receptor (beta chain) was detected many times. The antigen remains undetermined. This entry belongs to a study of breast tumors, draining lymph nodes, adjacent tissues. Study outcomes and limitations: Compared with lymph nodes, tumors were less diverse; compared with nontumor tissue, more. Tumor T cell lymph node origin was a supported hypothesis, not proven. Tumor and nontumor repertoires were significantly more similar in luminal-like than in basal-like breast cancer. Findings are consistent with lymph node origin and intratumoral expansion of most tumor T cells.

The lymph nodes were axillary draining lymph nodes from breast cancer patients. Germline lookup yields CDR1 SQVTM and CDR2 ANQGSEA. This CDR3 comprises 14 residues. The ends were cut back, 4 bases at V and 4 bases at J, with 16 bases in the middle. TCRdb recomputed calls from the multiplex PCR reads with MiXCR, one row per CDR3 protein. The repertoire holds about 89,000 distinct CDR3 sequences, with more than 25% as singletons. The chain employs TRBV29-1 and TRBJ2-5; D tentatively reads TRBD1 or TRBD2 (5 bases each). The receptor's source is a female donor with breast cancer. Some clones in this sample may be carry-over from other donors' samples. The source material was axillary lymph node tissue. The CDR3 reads CSVAGAGARETQYF. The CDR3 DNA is TGCAGCGTTGCCGGGGCGGGCGCTCGAGAGACCCAGTACTTC.